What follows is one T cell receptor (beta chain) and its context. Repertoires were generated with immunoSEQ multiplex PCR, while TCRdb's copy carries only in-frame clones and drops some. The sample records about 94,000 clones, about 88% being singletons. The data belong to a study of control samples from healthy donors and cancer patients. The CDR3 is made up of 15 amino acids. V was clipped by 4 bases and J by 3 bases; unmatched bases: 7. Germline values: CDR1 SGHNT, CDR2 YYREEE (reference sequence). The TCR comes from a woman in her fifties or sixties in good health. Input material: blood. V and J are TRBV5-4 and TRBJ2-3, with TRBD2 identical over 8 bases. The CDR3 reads CASSPGQRGTDTQYF. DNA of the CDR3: TGTGCCAGCAGCCCCGGTCAGCGGGGGACAGATACGCAGTATTTT. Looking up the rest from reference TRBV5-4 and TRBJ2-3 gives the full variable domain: ETGVTQSPTHLIKTRGQQVTLRCSSQSGHNTVSWYQQALGQGPQFIFQYYREEENGRGNFPPRFSGLQFPNYSSELNVNALELDDSALYLCASSPGQRGTDTQYFGPGTRLTVL.